This T cell receptor (beta chain) comes out of a study of OX40 agonist ivuxolimab in advanced cancers. The wider study: The eligibility criteria allowed prior anti-PD-1, anti-PD-L1 or anti-CTLA-4 therapy, and approximately 42% had some. Partial responses occurred in three patients (one hepatocellular carcinoma, two cutaneous melanoma).

Systemic immunosuppression or autoimmune disease history was grounds to exclude patients. General study results and limits: Among patients with partial responses at 0.1-3.0 mg/kg, clonal expansion was among the lowest.

On this clone: As yet, its antigen is unknown.

The repertoire was sequenced with immunoSEQ multiplex PCR; TCRdb's copy has only in-frame clones and lacks some. The sample comprises 55,000 to 75,000 clones, 80% to 85% of which are singletons, and just under 5% rests with the top ten. CDR3 length: 15 residues. In germline, CDR1 is GTSNPN, CDR2 SVGIG (reference sequence). V was cut by 0 bases and J by 1 base, with 9 bases left in between. Specimen: CD4+ or CD8+ T cells sorted from blood, collected in a trial of the OX40 agonist ivuxolimab. The TCR sequence derives from an adult with an advanced solid tumor such as melanoma, head and neck, liver or kidney cancer. This rearrangement joins TRBV30 to TRBJ2-2; a weak D match, TRBD1 (5 bases). CDR3 amino acids: CAWSVLGQNTGELFF. CDR3 nucleotide sequence: TGTGCCTGGAGTGTACTCGGACAGAACACCGGGGAGCTGTTTTTT.